The T cell receptor (beta chain) under discussion was sequenced for a study of shared clonotypes between healthy human individuals. Comments on this clone: As yet, its antigen is unknown.

Germline V lookup: CDR1 MDHEN, CDR2 SYDVKM. V gave up 3 bases and J gave up 4 bases, with 12 bases separating them. This CDR3 has 15 residues. Study-wide points: All-four-donor shared clonotypes had higher generation probabilities than non-shared clonotypes did. The study's rarefaction showed incomplete sorted-subset sequencing despite large depth. Clonotype sharing across donors was expected to vary with sequencing depth.

Profiling relied on immunoSEQ multiplex PCR, and the TCRdb table lists in-frame clones only, not all of them. The profile covers about 1.5 million clones, with over 95% appearing a single time and 1.2% taken by the ten largest. Sequences were obtained from naive CD4+ T cells sorted from blood. Subset meaning: CD45RA+ positively selected. This receptor was identified in a man between 25 and 39 years old in good health. The V and J genes are TRBV28 and TRBJ1-4; a possible D gene is TRBD1 (6 bases). The CDR3 bases are TGTGCCAGCAGTTTTTCAGACAGGCTTAATGAAAAACTGTTTTTT. Translation gives CASSFSDRLNEKLFF.